These 14 T cell receptor beta chains share one sample of origin, sequenced in a study of blood T cell repertoires in COVID-19. Measured with immunoSEQ multiplex PCR; TCRdb has only the in-frame clones, and not every one. The table shows about 120,000 clones, with 86% occurring only once. Material: peripheral blood. The receptors originated from a man in his forties or fifties with acute or convalescent COVID-19.

The rearrangement uses TRBV7-2 and TRBJ1-1, with TRBD1 as a possible D gene (5 bases). V lost 4 bases to trimming and J lost 6 bases, with 12 bases between them. The CDR3 totals 13 residues. CDR1 is SGHTA and CDR2 is FQGNSA in the germline V gene. The CDR3 spells CASSSAPGAEAFF. In nucleotides, the CDR3 is TGTGCCAGCAGCTCGGCCCCGGGGGCTGAAGCTTTCTTT.

The chain carries TRBV27 and TRBJ2-7; a possible D gene is TRBD1 (6 bases). Deletions cut 10 bases from V and 3 bases from J, with 16 bases between. Looked up from germline, CDR1 is MNHEY and CDR2 is SMNVEV (reference sequence). This CDR3 has 13 amino acids. CDR3 region: CATRTVNHYEQYF. For the CDR3, the DNA is TGTGCCACCCGGACAGTCAACCACTACGAGCAGTACTTC.

V usage is TRBV19 and J usage is TRBJ1-5; TRBD1 matches at 10 bases. CDR3 length: 14 amino acids. Trimming took 5 bases from V and 6 from J; bases not matched to a gene: 4. Per germline, CDR1 LNHDA and CDR2 SQIVND (reference sequence). CDR3: CASSVTGGTQPQHF. CDR3 DNA: TGTGCCAGTAGTGTGACAGGGGGCACTCAGCCCCAGCATTTT. The whole variable domain, remainder taken from reference TRBV19 and TRBJ1-5, is DGGITQSPKYLFRKEGQNVTLSCEQNLNHDAMYWYRQDPGQGLRLIYYSQIVNDFQKGDIAEGYSVSREKKESFPLTVTSAQKNPTAFYLCASSVTGGTQPQHFGDGTRLSIL.

The genes are TRBV7-9 and TRBJ2-7; the D is unclear. V was trimmed by 1 base and J by 3 bases, leaving 4 bases between them. The CDR3 sequence is 12 residues long. The germline V gene has CDR1 SEHNR and CDR2 FQNEAQ (reference sequence). CDR3 in DNA: TGTGCCAGCAGCTTAGTCAGCTACGAGCAGTACTTC. It codes for CASSLVSYEQYF.

This chain uses TRBV10-3 with TRBJ1-3, with a tentative D call TRBD1 (5 bases). The CDR3 spans 14 residues. V lost 7 bases and J 0 bases, leaving 10 bases between the germline ends. The germline V gene has CDR1 ENHRY and CDR2 SYGVKD. CDR3 nucleotide sequence: TGTGCCATCACCTCGGACATCTCTGGAAACACCATATATTTT. Translation: CAITSDISGNTIYF.

This clone has just one count. The rearrangement uses TRBV30 and TRBJ1-1; TRBD1 agrees at 8 bases. This CDR3 has 14 amino acids. Losses at the gene ends were 5 bases for V and 3 bases for J; bases not matched to a gene: 8. Per germline, CDR1 GTSNPN and CDR2 SVGIG (reference sequence). The CDR3 nucleotides read TGTGCCTGGCGTTTGGGACAGGATTACACTGAAGCTTTCTTT. Protein sequence: CAWRLGQDYTEAFF.

The gene calls are TRBV13 and TRBJ1-3; D gene ambiguous. V gave up 1 base and J gave up 1 base, with 14 bases separating them. The germline CDR1 and CDR2 sequences are PRHDT and FYEKMQ (reference sequence). CDR3 length equals 17 residues. The CDR3 bases are TGTGCCAGCAGCTTAGAATCGAGGGTGGGTTCTGGAAACACCATATATTTT. It yields the protein CASSLESRVGSGNTIYF.

The genes are TRBV18 and TRBJ1-2; TRBD1 agrees at 8 bases. Unmatched junction bases numbered 15, after V lost 1 base and J lost 5 bases. CDR3 length equals 18 residues. Germline assignment: CDR1 KGHSH and CDR2 LQKENI. CDR3 nucleotide sequence: TGTGCCAGCTCACCACAAGGGACAGGTCGTGGAGCGGGTTATGGCTACACCTTC. It is translated as CASSPQGTGRGAGYGYTF.

V usage is TRBV3-1 (or the pseudogene TRBV3-2) and J usage is TRBJ2-5; TRBD2 is a possible D gene (5 bases). This CDR3 spans 13 amino acids. Per the germline V gene, CDR1 is LGHDT and CDR2 is YNNKEL (reference sequence). The V gene lost 4 bases and the J gene lost 4 bases, with 10 bases spanning the gap. The CDR3 sequence is CASSLGSRETQYF. The DNA for the CDR3 is TGTGCCAGCAGCCTAGGGAGCCGAGAGACCCAGTACTTC.

V gene TRBV7-6 combines with J gene TRBJ2-7; possible D gene TRBD1, 5 bases. The CDR3 has 19 amino acids. The V end lost 1 base, the J end lost 2 bases, and 24 bases lay between the germline ends. Germline CDR1 is SGHVS and CDR2 is FNYEAQ. For the CDR3, the DNA is TGTGCCAGCAGCTTAGTTACTATTTTTTCCGGGCAGGGCCCCTACGAGCAGTACTTC. Its translation: CASSLVTIFSGQGPYEQYF.

CDR3 bases: TGTGCCTGGAGTGTGACCCCGGGGGGGGAATCGGCGACCCAGTACTTC. Translated: CAWSVTPGGESATQYF. This chain connects TRBV30 to TRBJ2-5; TRBD2 matches 8 bases. In germline, CDR1 is GTSNPN, CDR2 SVGIG (reference sequence). Trimming took 0 bases from V and 7 from J; bases not matched to a gene: 13. The CDR3 is 16 residues long. Together with reference TRBV30 and TRBJ2-5, the CDR3 gives the full variable domain: SQTIHQWPATLVQPVGSPLSLECTVEGTSNPNLYWYRQAAGRGLQLLFYSVGIGQISSEVPQNLSASRPQDRQFILSSKKLLLSDSGFYLCAWSVTPGGESATQYFGPGTRLLVL.

This chain links TRBV18 with TRBJ2-5; TRBD2 agrees at 9 bases. The ends lost 1 base at V and 5 bases at J; junction bases unmatched: 2. The germline V gene has CDR1 KGHSH and CDR2 LQKENI. This CDR3 contains 14 residues. CDR3 nucleotides: TGTGCCAGCTCACCACGGAGCGGGGGGGAGACCCAGTACTTC. As protein: CASSPRSGGETQYF. Using reference TRBV18 and TRBJ2-5 for the parts outside the CDR3, the full variable domain is NAGVMQNPRHLVRRRGQEARLRCSPMKGHSHVYWYRQLPEEGLKFMVYLQKENIIDESGMPKERFSAEFPKEGPSILRIQQVVRGDSAAYFCASSPRSGGETQYFGPGTRLLVL.

The CDR3 region is CASNPGLLQNEQFF. The CDR3, as DNA: TGTGCCAGTAATCCGGGACTACTTCAAAACGAGCAGTTCTTC. The rearrangement joins TRBV19 to TRBJ2-1, with TRBD2 matching over 7 bases. CDR1 is LNHDA, CDR2 SQIVND, per germline (reference sequence). This CDR3 is built from 14 residues. Trimming removed 7 bases from V and 10 bases from J; junction bases left unmatched: 13. The full variable domain, with the rest looked up from reference TRBV19 and TRBJ2-1, is DGGITQSPKYLFRKEGQNVTLSCEQNLNHDAMYWYRQDPGQGLRLIYYSQIVNDFQKGDIAEGYSVSREKKESFPLTVTSAQKNPTAFYLCASNPGLLQNEQFFGPGTRLTVL.

The CDR3 DNA is TGTGCCTGGAGTGTAAATCGGGGGGAAGCTTTCTTT. This codes for CAWSVNRGEAFF. This chain links TRBV30 with TRBJ1-1; D may be TRBD1 (5 bases). The CDR3 spans 12 residues. The V end lost 0 bases, the J end lost 8 bases, and 10 bases lay between the germline ends. Germline CDR1 reads GTSNPN; CDR2 reads SVGIG (reference sequence).